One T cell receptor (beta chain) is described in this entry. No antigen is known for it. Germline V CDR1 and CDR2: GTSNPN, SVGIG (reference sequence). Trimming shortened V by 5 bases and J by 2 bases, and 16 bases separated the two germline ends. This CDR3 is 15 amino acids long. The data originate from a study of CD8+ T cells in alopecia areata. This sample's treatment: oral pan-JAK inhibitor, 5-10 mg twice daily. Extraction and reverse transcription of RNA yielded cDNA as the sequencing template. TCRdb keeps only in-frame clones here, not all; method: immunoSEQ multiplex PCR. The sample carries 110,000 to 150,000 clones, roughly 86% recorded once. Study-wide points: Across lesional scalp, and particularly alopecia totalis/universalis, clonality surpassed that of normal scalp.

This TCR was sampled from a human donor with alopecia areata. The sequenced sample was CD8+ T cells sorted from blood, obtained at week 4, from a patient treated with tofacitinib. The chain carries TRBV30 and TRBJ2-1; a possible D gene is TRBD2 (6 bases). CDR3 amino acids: CAWSYDGEAYNEQFF. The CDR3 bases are TGTGCCTGGTCGTACGACGGGGAGGCCTACAATGAGCAGTTCTTC.